A single sample is the source of the 10 T cell receptor beta chains below, sequenced in a study of blood T cell repertoires in COVID-19. Produced via immunoSEQ multiplex PCR; TCRdb's table is partial and in-frame only. The sample lists about 84,000 clones, around 83% seen once, with roughly two fifths in the top ten. The specimen was peripheral blood. These TCRs come from a man older than 75 with active or convalescent COVID-19.

This clone turned up a few times. V usage is TRBV6-4 and J usage is TRBJ2-7, with TRBD1 matching over 8 bases. Trimming took 1 base from V and 6 from J; bases not matched to a gene: 11. The CDR3 length is 16 residues. The germline V gene has CDR1 MRHNA and CDR2 SNTAGT. CDR3 bases: TGTGCCAGCAGTGACTGGACAGGGCCCTACTTAAGCGAGCAGTACTTC. It codes for CASSDWTGPYLSEQYF.

The V and J genes are TRBV6-5 and TRBJ1-1; 7 bases fit TRBD1. The V gene's germline CDR1 is MNHEY and CDR2 SVGAGI. J lost 1 base, V lost 6 bases, and 2 bases had no gene match. CDR3 length equals 13 residues. The DNA of the CDR3 is TGTGCCAGCAGCGGACAGGCGAACACTGAAGCTTTCTTT. As protein: CASSGQANTEAFF.

This sequence joins TRBV19 and TRBJ1-2; 9 bases align to TRBD1. This CDR3 is 13 amino acids long. Germline V gene data show CDR1 as LNHDA and CDR2 as SQIVND (reference sequence). V lost 7 bases, J lost 10 bases, and 10 bases stayed unmatched. The CDR3 DNA reads TGTGCCAGTAATGGGGACAGGGCCATTCTCTACACCTTC. Encoded protein: CASNGDRAILYTF.

This clone was seen ten or more times. J is TRBJ2-1 and V is TRBV5-6; 14 bases align to TRBD2. The CDR3 has 19 amino acids. From germline, CDR1 is SGHDT and CDR2 YYEEEE. The J segment lost 8 bases and the V segment lost 3 bases, leaving 16 bases of the junction unmatched. The CDR3 here is CASSSRFRTSGRPRDEQFF. The CDR3 nucleotides read TGTGCCAGCAGCTCCCGGTTTCGGACTAGCGGGAGGCCGAGGGATGAGCAGTTCTTC.

DNA for the CDR3: TGCGCCAGCAGCTTGGACAGGATAAACTCCTACGAGCAGTACTTC. Encoded protein: CASSLDRINSYEQYF. The chain employs TRBV5-1 and TRBJ2-7; D may be TRBD1 (5 bases). CDR3 size: 15 residues. The V gene lost 0 bases and the J gene lost 0 bases, with 10 bases spanning the gap. Germline CDR1 SGHRS, CDR2 YFSETQ.

This sequence joins TRBV30 and TRBJ2-3; 8 bases are a match to TRBD1. CDR3 length equals 13 residues. CDR1 is GTSNPN, CDR2 SVGIG, per germline (reference sequence). CDR3 in amino acids: CATDRDGTDTQYF. In nucleotides, the CDR3 is TGTGCAACGGACAGGGACGGCACAGATACGCAGTATTTT.

The rearrangement joins TRBV28 to TRBJ2-7; 10 bases agree with TRBD2. This CDR3 comprises 14 residues. Germline assignment: CDR1 MDHEN and CDR2 SYDVKM. The trim removed 8 bases at V and 4 bases at J, leaving 8 bases unmatched. The DNA for the CDR3 is TGTGCCAGCCAGTTAGGGACTAGCGTATACGAGCAGTACTTC. This translates into CASQLGTSVYEQYF.

This chain uses TRBV28 with TRBJ2-2; TRBD2 matches at 11 bases. There are 16 residues in the CDR3. Losses at the gene ends were 7 bases for V and 4 bases for J; bases not matched to a gene: 8. Germline CDR1 MDHEN, CDR2 SYDVKM. DNA for the CDR3: TGTGCCAGCACCACCTCGACTAGCGGGATCACCGGGGAGCTGTTTTTT. This encodes CASTTSTSGITGELFF.

There are a few counts of this clone. The chain couples TRBV5-6 to TRBJ1-5, with D possibly being TRBD1 (5 bases). This CDR3 contains 16 residues. V shed 1 base and J shed 2 bases, with 13 bases lying between them. Germline values: CDR1 SGHDT, CDR2 YYEEEE. CDR3 amino acids: CASSLYRGSGNQPQHF. CDR3 bases: TGTGCCAGCAGCTTGTATCGGGGGTCTGGCAATCAGCCCCAGCATTTT.

The chain uses TRBV12-3 or TRBV12-4 and TRBJ2-5; D remains ambiguous. The length of the CDR3 is 13 residues. Trimming removed 3 bases from V and 1 base from J, with 6 bases in between. The CDR3 DNA reads as TGTGCCAGCAGTTTGAGAAGCCAAGAGACCCAGTACTTC. Translation gives CASSLRSQETQYF.